A selection of T cell receptor beta chains follows, all from one sample in a study of cytomegalovirus exposure and HLA in healthy donors. Measured with immunoSEQ multiplex PCR; TCRdb has only the in-frame clones, and not every one. The repertoire holds some 80,000 clones, with 78% as singletons. Material for sequencing was PBMCs. Every receptor here comes from a middle-aged man in good health and CMV-seronegative. Each CDR3 is given with its conserved first and last residue. Each record gives: clone size, CDR3 length, D gene, J gene, V gene, CDR3 DNA, CDR3 protein. The D gene is left open where the match is weak. Expanded clones get a size class; other rows say once, few or many, or leave the size out.

>NA|15|TRBD1|TRBJ2-3|TRBV2
TGTGCCAGCAGTGAATTTGGGACAGGGATGGATACGCAGTATTTT
CASSEFGTGMDTQYF
>NA|13|TRBD1|TRBJ1-5|TRBV2
TGTGCCAGCAGAGGGACAGGGCTTCAGCCCCAGCATTTT
CASRGTGLQPQHF
>NA|11|NA|TRBJ1-1|TRBV5-1
TGCGCCAGCAGCTTTGGGCTTGAAGCTTTCTTT
CASSFGLEAFF
>NA|14|TRBD1|TRBJ1-1|TRBV6-5
TGTGCCAGCAGCCGATCCGGGACAGGCGGGGAAGCTTTCTTT
CASSRSGTGGEAFF
>NA|17|TRBD2|TRBJ2-2|TRBV6-1
TGTGCCAGCAGTGAATTCCTAGCGGGAAGGTACACCGGGGAGCTGTTTTTT
CASSEFLAGRYTGELFF
>NA|10|NA|TRBJ1-2|TRBV20-1
TGCAGTGCTAGTTCCGATGGCTACACCTTC
CSASSDGYTF
>NA|13|TRBD2|TRBJ2-1|TRBV28
TGTGCCAGCAGCAGCCCGGGGGGAGTAGAGCAGTTCTTC
CASSSPGGVEQFF
>few|16|TRBD1|TRBJ1-3|TRBV5-1
TGCGCCAGCAGCTTGGAGGCAGGGGGCCCTGGAAACACCATATATTTT
CASSLEAGGPGNTIYF
>NA|15|NA|TRBJ2-5|TRBV5-1
TGCGCCAGCAGCTTACAGGGTAGGGACCAAGAGACCCAGTACTTC
CASSLQGRDQETQYF
>NA|16|TRBD2|TRBJ2-5|TRBV4-2
TGTGCCAGCAGCCAAGATTCTGGAGCGGGATCAGAGACCCAGTACTTC
CASSQDSGAGSETQYF
>few|13|NA|TRBJ1-6|TRBV11-2
TGTGCCAGCGGGCCAGGATGGGATTCACCCCTCCACTTT
CASGPGWDSPLHF
>NA|15|NA|TRBJ1-6|TRBV23-1
TGCGCCAGCAGTCACCCTATATCTCCGGATTCACCCCTCCACTTT
CASSHPISPDSPLHF
>NA|13|TRBD1|TRBJ1-1|TRBV6-6
TGTGCCAGCAGAGCCGACAGGGACACTGAAGCTTTCTTT
CASRADRDTEAFF
>NA|13|NA|TRBJ2-7|TRBV12-5
TGTGCTAGTGGTTTGGTACGTTCCTACGAGCAGTACTTC
CASGLVRSYEQYF
>NA|13|NA|TRBJ1-1|TRBV6-1
TGTGCCAGCACGCAGGGGTGGGACACTGAAGCTTTCTTT
CASTQGWDTEAFF
>NA|17|NA|TRBJ2-4|TRBV14
TGTGCCAGCAGCCAAGGAGTGGGAGACGAGGGCAAAAACAGTCAGTACTTC
CASSQGVGDEGKNSQYF
>NA|13|NA|TRBJ2-7|TRBV7-2
TGTGCCAGCAGCTTAAATCAGGGTTACGAGCAGTACTTC
CASSLNQGYEQYF
>NA|15|TRBD2|TRBJ2-7|TRBV9
TGTGCCAGCAGCGCCACTAGCGGAAACACCTACGAGCAGTACTTC
CASSATSGNTYEQYF
>NA|15|TRBD2|TRBJ2-5|TRBV6-4
TGTGCCAGCAGTCCCTTAGCGGGAGTACAAGAGACCCAGTACTTC
CASSPLAGVQETQYF
>NA|16|TRBD2|TRBJ2-1|TRBV6-6
TGTGCCAGCAGTTACCAACCGGGACTAGCGTACAATGAGCAGTTCTTC
CASSYQPGLAYNEQFF
>NA|17|TRBD2|TRBJ2-3|TRBV5-1
TGCGCCAGCAGCAGGGGACTAGCGGGGTCGGGCACAGATACGCAGTATTTT
CASSRGLAGSGTDTQYF
>NA|19|TRBD1|TRBJ1-6|TRBV12-5
TGTGCTAGTGGTTTGCAAGCCCGGACAGGGCGAAATGATAATTCACCCCTCCACTTT
CASGLQARTGRNDNSPLHF
>NA|11|NA|TRBJ1-2|TRBV29-1
TGCAGCGTTGACTTCCAGTATGGCTACACCTTC
CSVDFQYGYTF
>NA|16|NA|TRBJ1-5|TRBV4-2
TGTGCCAGCAGCCAAGAGGAAAGGAGCTTCAATCAGCCCCAGCATTTT
CASSQEERSFNQPQHF
>few|18|TRBD2|TRBJ2-7|TRBV7-9
TGTGCCAGCAGCCCCCTTCCCCCTAGCGGGGGGGGGCCCCTCGAGCAGTACTTC
CASSPLPPSGGGPLEQYF
>NA|14|TRBD1|TRBJ1-4|TRBV5-1
TGCGCCAGCAGCTTTCAGGGGGCTAATGAAAAACTGTTTTTT
CASSFQGANEKLFF
>NA|15|TRBD1|TRBJ1-3|TRBV14
TGTGCCAGCAGCCAAGCCAGGGGGCCCGGAAACACCATATATTTT
CASSQARGPGNTIYF
>NA|11|NA|TRBJ1-3|TRBV20-1
TGCAGTGCTAGAGATCCAGACACCATATATTTT
CSARDPDTIYF
>NA|15|TRBD2|TRBJ2-7|TRBV5-1
TGCGCCAGCAGCTTGGAGACTAGCGACAAGTACGAGCAGTACTTC
CASSLETSDKYEQYF
>NA|13|NA|TRBJ1-2|TRBV11-2
TGTGCCAGCAGCTCGACAGGTCGATATGGCTACACCTTC
CASSSTGRYGYTF
>NA|14|NA|TRBJ1-4|TRBV28
TGTGCCAGCAGTTTTGGGGCTGCTAATGAAAAACTGTTTTTT
CASSFGAANEKLFF
>few|14|NA|TRBJ1-1|TRBV10-3
TGTGCCATCAGGGTCGGGGGAGGGAACACTGAAGCTTTCTTT
CAIRVGGGNTEAFF
>NA|13|NA|TRBJ1-4|TRBV5-1
TGCGCCAGCAGCTTGGCTGAGAGGGAAAAACTGTTTTTT
CASSLAEREKLFF
>NA|17|NA|TRBJ1-3|TRBV5-1
TGCGCCAGCAGCTTGGAGGCCAGGCACGACTCTGGAAACACCATATATTTT
CASSLEARHDSGNTIYF
>NA|15|NA|TRBJ1-1|TRBV5-1
TGCGCCAGCATGGAGTCATTGGCGGAGAACACTGAAGCTTTCTTT
CASMESLAENTEAFF
>NA|14|NA|TRBJ1-5|TRBV13
TGTGCCAGCAGCTCGGGACACAGCAATCAGCCCCAGCATTTT
CASSSGHSNQPQHF
>NA|12|NA|TRBJ1-2|TRBV28
TGTGCCAGCAGTTTTGGGCCTCGGGGCTACACCTTC
CASSFGPRGYTF